The clone carrying this T cell receptor beta chain was observed a single time. This sample is part of a study of blood T cells in healthy people across ages. Sample-barcoded 5' priming and a J-beta primer mix drove a second PCR of 7 to 11 cycles. The template-switch adaptor, which had 12 random nucleotides, put a tag on each cDNA molecule. Each CDR3 protein gets one entry after TCRdb re-called the 5' RACE reads with MiXCR. The sample carries hundreds of thousands of distinct CDR3 sequences, 45% to 70% recorded once. Individuals who donated were healthy Caucasians from Russia aged about 6 to 100. The TCR sequence derives from a man aged 35 to 55 in good health. The specimen sequenced was blood.

CDR3 coding DNA: TGCAGTGCTGATGAGCATGATGAGCAGTTCTTC. It yields the protein CSADEHDEQFF. This chain joins TRBV20-1 and TRBJ2-1; D is ambiguous. The germline V and J ends were trimmed by 5 bases and 8 bases, with 10 bases remaining between them. CDR3 length: 11 amino acids. Germline assignment: CDR1 DFQATT and CDR2 SNEGSKA (reference sequence).